This T cell receptor beta chain comes out of a study of blood T cell repertoires in COVID-19. Study-wide background: Material from acute and convalescent COVID-19 was sourced from the United States, Italy and Spain. The analysed material was cDNA or gDNA that came from T cells, B-cell-depleted T cells, or PBMCs.

Original analysis: Nucleated cell number was recorded as an estimate derived from reference gene primer amplification. Some clones are missing from TCRdb's copy, which holds only in-frame ones; the method was immunoSEQ multiplex PCR. The V and J calls and the clone size are those of that table, but D and trimming were determined from the DNA. The sample has 200,000 or so clones, roughly 84% seen once. Germline trimming cut 3 bases from V and 6 bases from J; bases unmatched to any gene: 7. CDR1 MNHEY and CDR2 SVGAGI come from the germline V gene. This CDR3 region has 14 residues. This rearrangement joins TRBV6-5 to TRBJ1-2, with 7 positions matching TRBD1. The clonotype originates from a human donor in a cohort sampled during active COVID-19. The source material was peripheral blood. CDR3 residues: CASSYDRVFDGYTF. The CDR3 coding sequence is TGTGCCAGCAGTTATGACAGGGTTTTCGATGGCTACACCTTC.